A selection of T cell receptor beta chains follows, all from one sample in a study of Ad26.COV2.S vaccination and SARS-CoV-2 variants. This table comes from immunoSEQ multiplex PCR, and its TCRdb copy is limited to in-frame clones, with some not included. The table includes hundreds of thousands of clones, less than 90% detected once. The sample consisted of peripheral blood, taken in a trial of Ad26.COV2.S vaccine versus placebo. All receptors derive from a person aged 18 to 59 who received the Ad26.COV2.S COVID-19 vaccine or a placebo. CDR3s include the opening cysteine and the closing phenylalanine or tryptophan. The D gene is left open where the match is weak. Size is omitted from some rows. Given values are once, few, many or a class for expanded clones.

d_call j_call clone_size v_call cdr3_nt cdr3_aa
TRBD1 TRBJ2-2 NA TRBV5-1 TGCGCCAGCAGCTCACGTACCGGGACAGTATTAAACACCGGGGAGCTGTTTTTT CASSSRTGTVLNTGELFF
NA TRBJ1-4 NA TRBV20-1 TGCAGTGCTAGTTCAGGGGACACTAATGAAAAACTGTTTTTT CSASSGDTNEKLFF
NA TRBJ2-7 NA TRBV7-9 TGTGCCAGCAGCTATACAGGGCACGAGCAGTACTTC CASSYTGHEQYF
NA TRBJ1-2 NA TRBV16 TGTGCCAGCAGCCAACCTGGGTTAGGTGGCTACACCTTC CASSQPGLGGYTF
NA TRBJ1-3 NA TRBV9 TGTGCCAGCAGCGGAATCCGCGTGGGGGATTTAAGCTCTGGAAACACCATATATTTT CASSGIRVGDLSSGNTIYF
NA TRBJ2-3 NA TRBV6-2/TRBV6-3 TGTGCCAGCAGTTACTTGTACCAGGGCCGGGGCACAGATACGCAGTATTTT CASSYLYQGRGTDTQYF
TRBD1 TRBJ1-5 NA TRBV19 TGTGCCAGTAGTACAGGGGGCATTAATAGCAATCAGCCCCAGCATTTT CASSTGGINSNQPQHF
NA TRBJ1-4 NA TRBV6-6 TGTGCCAGCAGAACCGGGACACCAACTAATGAAAAACTGTTTTTT CASRTGTPTNEKLFF
TRBD2 TRBJ2-7 NA TRBV19 TGTGCCAGTAGTATGCAAGCAGCGGGGTCCTACGAGCAGTACTTC CASSMQAAGSYEQYF
NA TRBJ1-1 few TRBV6-4 TGTGCCAGCAGTGAGAGAGGAGGTGACACTGAAGCTTTCTTT CASSERGGDTEAFF
NA TRBJ2-5 NA TRBV12-3/TRBV12-4 TGTGCCAGCAGTTTGGCGGGGAGAGAGACCCAGTACTTC CASSLAGRETQYF
NA TRBJ1-2 NA TRBV4-3 TGCGCCAGCAGCCAAGATCTGGGGATCGGCTATGGCTACACCTTC CASSQDLGIGYGYTF
NA TRBJ2-3 once TRBV30 TGTGCCTGGGGGCGGGGGCTTGGAGATACGCAGTATTTT CAWGRGLGDTQYF
TRBD2 TRBJ2-1 NA TRBV24-1 TGTGCCACCAGCATGGGAGGGGTCAATGAGCAGTTCTTC CATSMGGVNEQFF
NA TRBJ2-2 NA TRBV10-3 TGTGCCACCATTAACAGGGCCGTGTCTAATGCCGGGGAGCTGTTTTTT CATINRAVSNAGELFF
NA TRBJ2-3 NA TRBV7-8 TGTGCCAGCAGCTTATGGGGGACAACTAGCACAGATACGCAGTATTTT CASSLWGTTSTDTQYF